This TCR beta chain is from a study of blood T cell repertoires in COVID-19. Overall study: From T cells, B-cell-depleted T cells, or PBMCs came the material, which was cDNA or gDNA.

The repertoire was sequenced with immunoSEQ multiplex PCR; TCRdb's copy has only in-frame clones and lacks some. The sample yields about 140,000 clones, approximately 84% seen once. V gave up 2 bases and J gave up 1 base, with 9 bases separating them. Germline V CDR1 and CDR2: SGHDT, YYEEEE. CDR3 length: 15 amino acids. This chain connects TRBV5-6 to TRBJ2-2; a possible D gene is TRBD1 (5 bases). This TCR was recovered from a human donor in a cohort sampled during active COVID-19. The sample consisted of peripheral blood. The CDR3 region is CASSFRGQNTGELFF. The CDR3 nucleotides are TGTGCCAGCAGCTTTAGGGGCCAGAACACCGGGGAGCTGTTTTTT.